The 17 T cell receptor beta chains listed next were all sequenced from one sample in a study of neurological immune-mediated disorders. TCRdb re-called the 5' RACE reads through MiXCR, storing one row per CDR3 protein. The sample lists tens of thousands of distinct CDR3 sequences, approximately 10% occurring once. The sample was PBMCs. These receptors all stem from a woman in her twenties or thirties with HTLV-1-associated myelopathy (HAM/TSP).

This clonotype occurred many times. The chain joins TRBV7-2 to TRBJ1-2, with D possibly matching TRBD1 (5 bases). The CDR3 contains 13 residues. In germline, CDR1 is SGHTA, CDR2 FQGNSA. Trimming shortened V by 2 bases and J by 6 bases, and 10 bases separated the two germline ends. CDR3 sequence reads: CASSLRGVDGYTF. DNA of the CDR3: TGTGCCAGCAGCTTAAGGGGAGTCGATGGCTACACCTTC.

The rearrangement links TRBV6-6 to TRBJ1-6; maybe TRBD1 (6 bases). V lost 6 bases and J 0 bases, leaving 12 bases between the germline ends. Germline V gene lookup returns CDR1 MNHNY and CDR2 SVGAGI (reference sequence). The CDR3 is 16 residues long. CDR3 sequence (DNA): TGTGCCAGCAGGAAAGTACAGGGCTCCTATAATTCACCCCTCCACTTT. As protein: CASRKVQGSYNSPLHF.

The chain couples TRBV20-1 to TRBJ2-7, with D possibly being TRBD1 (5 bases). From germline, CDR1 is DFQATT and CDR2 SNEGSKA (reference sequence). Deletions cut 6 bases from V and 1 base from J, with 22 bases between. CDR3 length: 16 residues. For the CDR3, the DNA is TGCAGTGCCCGAACCACCTTAAGGGGATGGTCCTACGAGCAGTACTTC. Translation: CSARTTLRGWSYEQYF.

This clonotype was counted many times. DNA for the CDR3: TGCGCCAGCAGCCCGGGACAGGGTGGTTATTCACCCCTCCACTTT. Translated: CASSPGQGGYSPLHF. V is TRBV5-1 and J is TRBJ1-6, with 9 nucleotides matching TRBD1. CDR1 and CDR2 (germline): SGHRS, YFSETQ. J lost 8 bases, V lost 4 bases, and 7 bases had no gene match. This CDR3 is 15 amino acids long.

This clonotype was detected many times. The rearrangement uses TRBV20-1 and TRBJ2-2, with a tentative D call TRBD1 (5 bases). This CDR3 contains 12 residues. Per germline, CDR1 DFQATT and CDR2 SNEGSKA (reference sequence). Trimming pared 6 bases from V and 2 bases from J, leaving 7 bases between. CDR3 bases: TGCAGTGCCGACAGTAACACCGGGGAGCTGTTTTTT. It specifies CSADSNTGELFF.

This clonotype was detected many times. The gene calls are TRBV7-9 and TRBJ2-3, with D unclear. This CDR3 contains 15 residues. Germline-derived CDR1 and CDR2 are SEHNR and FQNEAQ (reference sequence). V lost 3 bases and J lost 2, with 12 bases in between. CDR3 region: CASSLSRHPTDTQYF. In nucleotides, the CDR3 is TGTGCCAGCAGCTTGAGTCGGCATCCCACAGATACGCAGTATTTT.

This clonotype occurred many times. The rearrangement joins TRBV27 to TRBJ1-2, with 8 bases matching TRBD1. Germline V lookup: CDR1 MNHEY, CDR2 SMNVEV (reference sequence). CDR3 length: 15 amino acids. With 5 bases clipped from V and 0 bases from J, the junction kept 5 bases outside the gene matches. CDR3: CASSIDRGANYGYTF. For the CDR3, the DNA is TGTGCCAGCAGTATAGACAGGGGAGCTAACTATGGCTACACCTTC.

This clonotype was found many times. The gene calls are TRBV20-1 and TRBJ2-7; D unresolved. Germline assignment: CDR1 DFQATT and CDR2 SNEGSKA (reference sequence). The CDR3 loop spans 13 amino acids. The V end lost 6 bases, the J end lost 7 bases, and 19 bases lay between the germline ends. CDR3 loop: CSAYSLNSWEQYF. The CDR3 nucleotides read TGCAGTGCCTATTCACTCAACTCCTGGGAGCAGTACTTC.

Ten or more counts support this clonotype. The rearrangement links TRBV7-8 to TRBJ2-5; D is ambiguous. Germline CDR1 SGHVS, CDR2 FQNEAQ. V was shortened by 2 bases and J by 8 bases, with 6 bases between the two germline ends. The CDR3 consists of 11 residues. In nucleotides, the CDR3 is TGTGCCAGCAGCTTACAAGTTACCCAGTACTTC. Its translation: CASSLQVTQYF.

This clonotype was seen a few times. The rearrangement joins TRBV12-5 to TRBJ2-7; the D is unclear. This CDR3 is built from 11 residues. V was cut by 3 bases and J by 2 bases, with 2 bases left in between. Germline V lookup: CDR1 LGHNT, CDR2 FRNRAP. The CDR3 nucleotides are TGTGCTAGTGGTTTCGCCTACGAGCAGTACTTC. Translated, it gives CASGFAYEQYF.

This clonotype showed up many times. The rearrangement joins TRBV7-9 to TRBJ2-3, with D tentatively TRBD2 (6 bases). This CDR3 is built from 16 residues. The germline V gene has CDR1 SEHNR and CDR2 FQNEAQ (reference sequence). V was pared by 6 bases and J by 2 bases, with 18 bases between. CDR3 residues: CASRKYGGEVTDTQYF. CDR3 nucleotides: TGTGCCAGCAGAAAATACGGGGGAGAAGTCACAGATACGCAGTATTTT.

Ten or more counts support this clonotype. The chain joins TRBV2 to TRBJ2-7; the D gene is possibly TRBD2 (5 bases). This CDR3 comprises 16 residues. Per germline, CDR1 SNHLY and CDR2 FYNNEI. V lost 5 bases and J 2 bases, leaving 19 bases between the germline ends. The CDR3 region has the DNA TGTGCCAGCAGTCTGGTCGTACGAGGGCGTACCTACGAGCAGTACTTC. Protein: CASSLVVRGRTYEQYF.

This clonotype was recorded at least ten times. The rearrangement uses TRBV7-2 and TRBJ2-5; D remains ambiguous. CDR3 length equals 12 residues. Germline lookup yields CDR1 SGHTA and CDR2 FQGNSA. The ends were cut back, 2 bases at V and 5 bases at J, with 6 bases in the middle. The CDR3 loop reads CASSLSYETQYF. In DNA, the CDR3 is TGTGCCAGCAGCTTATCATACGAGACCCAGTACTTC.

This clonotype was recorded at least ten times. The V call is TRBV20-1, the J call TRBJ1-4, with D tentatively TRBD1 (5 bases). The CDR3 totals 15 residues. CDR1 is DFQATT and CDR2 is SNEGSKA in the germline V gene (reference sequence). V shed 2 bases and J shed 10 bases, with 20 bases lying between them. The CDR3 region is CSARSLFEGYGKLFF. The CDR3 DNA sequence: TGCAGTGCTAGATCGTTGTTCGAGGGGTATGGAAAACTGTTTTTT.

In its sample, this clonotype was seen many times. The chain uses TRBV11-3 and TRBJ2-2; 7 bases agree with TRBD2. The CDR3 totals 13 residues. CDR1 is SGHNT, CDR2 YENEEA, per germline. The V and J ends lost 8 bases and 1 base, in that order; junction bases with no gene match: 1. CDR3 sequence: CASGRGNTGELFF. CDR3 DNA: TGTGCCAGCGGGAGGGGGAACACCGGGGAGCTGTTTTTT.

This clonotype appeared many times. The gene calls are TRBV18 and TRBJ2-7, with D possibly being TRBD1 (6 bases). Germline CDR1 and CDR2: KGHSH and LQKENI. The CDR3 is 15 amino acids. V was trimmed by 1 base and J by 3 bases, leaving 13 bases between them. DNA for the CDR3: TGTGCCAGCTCACCACTGCAGGGGAGTAGCTACGAGCAGTACTTC. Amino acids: CASSPLQGSSYEQYF.

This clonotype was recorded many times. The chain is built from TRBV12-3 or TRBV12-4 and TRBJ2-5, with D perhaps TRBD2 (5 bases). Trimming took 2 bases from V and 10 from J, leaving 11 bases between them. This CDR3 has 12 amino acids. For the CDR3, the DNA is TGTGCCAGCAGTTTATACGGGGATGACCAGTACTTC. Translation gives CASSLYGDDQYF.